This T cell receptor beta chain was sequenced in a study of T cells after yellow fever vaccination. This clonotype was counted a few times. V lost 8 bases, J lost 5 bases, and 16 bases lay in between. Germline V gene lookup returns CDR1 SEHNR and CDR2 FQNEAQ (reference sequence). The CDR3 length is 14 residues. MiXCR, run by TCRdb on the 5' RACE reads, gives a single entry per CDR3 protein. The sample gives approximately 610,000 distinct CDR3 sequences, about 17% of which show up once; approximately 15% is in the top ten. Sequenced here: PBMCs, sampled around 5 days after the first yellow fever vaccination. The receptor was isolated from a man aged 18 to 35 who received the YFV17D yellow fever vaccine. The chain has TRBV7-9 and TRBJ2-1; D is tentatively TRBD1 or TRBD2 (5 bases each). CDR3 amino acids: CASVSGRENNEQFF. The DNA of the CDR3 is TGTGCCAGCGTATCCGGCAGGGAGAACAATGAGCAGTTCTTC.